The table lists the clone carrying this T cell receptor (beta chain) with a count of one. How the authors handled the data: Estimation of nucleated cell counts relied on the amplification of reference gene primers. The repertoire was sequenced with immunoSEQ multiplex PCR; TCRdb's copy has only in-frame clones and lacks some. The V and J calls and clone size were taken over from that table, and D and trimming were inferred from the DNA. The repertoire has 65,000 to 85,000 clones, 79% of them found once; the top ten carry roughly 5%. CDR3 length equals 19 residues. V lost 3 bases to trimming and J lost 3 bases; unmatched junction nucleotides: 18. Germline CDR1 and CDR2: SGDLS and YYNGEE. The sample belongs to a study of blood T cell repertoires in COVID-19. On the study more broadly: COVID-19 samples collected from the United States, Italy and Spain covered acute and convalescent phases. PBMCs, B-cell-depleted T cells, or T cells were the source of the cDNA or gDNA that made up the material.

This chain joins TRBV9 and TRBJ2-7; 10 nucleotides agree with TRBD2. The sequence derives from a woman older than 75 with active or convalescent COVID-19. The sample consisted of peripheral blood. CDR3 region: CASSARGLAGEGPYYEQYF. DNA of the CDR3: TGTGCCAGCAGCGCCAGGGGGCTAGCGGGAGAAGGGCCCTACTACGAGCAGTACTTC.